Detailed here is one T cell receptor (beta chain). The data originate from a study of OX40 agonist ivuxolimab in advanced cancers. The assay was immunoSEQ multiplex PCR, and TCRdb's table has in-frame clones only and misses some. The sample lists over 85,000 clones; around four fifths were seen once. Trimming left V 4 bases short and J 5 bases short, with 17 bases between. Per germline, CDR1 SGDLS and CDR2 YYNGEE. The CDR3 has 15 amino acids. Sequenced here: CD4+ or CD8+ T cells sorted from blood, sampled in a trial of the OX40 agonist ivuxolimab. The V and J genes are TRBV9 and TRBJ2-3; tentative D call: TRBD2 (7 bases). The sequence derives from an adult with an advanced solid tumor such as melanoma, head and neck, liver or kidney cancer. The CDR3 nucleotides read TGTGCCAGCAGCCCAGAGGGCGGGGGCAGAGATACGCAGTATTTT. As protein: CASSPEGGGRDTQYF.